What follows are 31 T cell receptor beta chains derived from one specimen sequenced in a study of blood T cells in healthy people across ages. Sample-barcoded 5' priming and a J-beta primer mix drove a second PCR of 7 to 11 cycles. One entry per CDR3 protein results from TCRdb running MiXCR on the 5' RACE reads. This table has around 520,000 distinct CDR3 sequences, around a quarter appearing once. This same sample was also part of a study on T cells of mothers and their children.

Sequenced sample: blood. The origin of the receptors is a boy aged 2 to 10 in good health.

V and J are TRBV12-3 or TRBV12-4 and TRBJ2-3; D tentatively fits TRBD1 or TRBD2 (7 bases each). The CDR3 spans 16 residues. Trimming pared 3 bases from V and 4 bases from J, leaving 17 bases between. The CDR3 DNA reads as TGTGCCAGCAGTTTCGCGGCAGGGGGGGAGGCAGATACGCAGTATTTT. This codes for CASSFAAGGEADTQYF.

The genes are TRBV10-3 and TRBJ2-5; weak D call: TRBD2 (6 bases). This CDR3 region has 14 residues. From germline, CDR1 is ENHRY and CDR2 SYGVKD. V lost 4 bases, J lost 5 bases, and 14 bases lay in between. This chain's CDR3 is CAISVSGGAETQYF. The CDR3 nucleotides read TGTGCCATCAGTGTGTCCGGGGGAGCGGAGACCCAGTACTTC.

CDR3: CASSQISYEQYF. The CDR3 DNA is TGTGCCAGCAGCCAAATCTCCTACGAGCAGTACTTC. V usage is TRBV14 and J usage is TRBJ2-7; D unresolved. This CDR3 is built from 12 residues. Germline assignment: CDR1 SGHDN and CDR2 FVKESK. Trimming shortened V by 2 bases and J by 0 bases, and 2 bases separated the two germline ends. Full variable domain (rest looked up from reference TRBV14 and TRBJ2-7): EAGVTQFPSHSVIEKGQTVTLRCDPISGHDNLYWYRRVMGKEIKFLLHFVKESKQDESGMPNNRFLAERTGGTYSTLKVQPAELEDSGVYFCASSQISYEQYFGPGTRLTVT.

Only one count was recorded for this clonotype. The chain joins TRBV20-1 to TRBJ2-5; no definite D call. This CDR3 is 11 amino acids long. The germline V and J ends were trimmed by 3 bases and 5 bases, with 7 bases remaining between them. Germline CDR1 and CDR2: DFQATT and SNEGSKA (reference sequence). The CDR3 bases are TGCAGTGCTAGCCGCCGGGAGACCCAGTACTTC. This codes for CSASRRETQYF.

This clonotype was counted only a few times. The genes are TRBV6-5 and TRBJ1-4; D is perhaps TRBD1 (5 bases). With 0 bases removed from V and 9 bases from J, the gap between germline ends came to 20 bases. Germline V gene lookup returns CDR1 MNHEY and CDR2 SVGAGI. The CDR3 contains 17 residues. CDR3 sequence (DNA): TGTGCCAGCAGTTACTCGTCCCCGGGACCTGGGCGACAAAAACTGTTTTTT. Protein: CASSYSSPGPGRQKLFF.

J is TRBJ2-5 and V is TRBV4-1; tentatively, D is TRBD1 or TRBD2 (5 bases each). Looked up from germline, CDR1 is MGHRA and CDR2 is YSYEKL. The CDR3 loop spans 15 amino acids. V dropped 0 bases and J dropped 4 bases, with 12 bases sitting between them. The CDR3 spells CASSQDRGAGETQYF. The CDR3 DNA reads TGCGCCAGCAGCCAAGATCGAGGGGCAGGAGAGACCCAGTACTTC.

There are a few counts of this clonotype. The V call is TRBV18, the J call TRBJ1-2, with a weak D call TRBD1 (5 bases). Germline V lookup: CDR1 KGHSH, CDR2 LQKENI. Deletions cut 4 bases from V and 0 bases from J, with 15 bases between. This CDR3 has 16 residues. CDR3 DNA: TGTGCCAGCTCACGGGGCAGCACACCCCCTAACTATGGCTACACCTTC. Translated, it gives CASSRGSTPPNYGYTF.

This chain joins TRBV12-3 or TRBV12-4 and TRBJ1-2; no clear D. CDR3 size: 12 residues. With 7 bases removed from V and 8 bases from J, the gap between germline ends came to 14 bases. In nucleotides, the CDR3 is TGTGCCAGCACTCCCGGGGTAGGAGGCTACACCTTC. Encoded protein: CASTPGVGGYTF.

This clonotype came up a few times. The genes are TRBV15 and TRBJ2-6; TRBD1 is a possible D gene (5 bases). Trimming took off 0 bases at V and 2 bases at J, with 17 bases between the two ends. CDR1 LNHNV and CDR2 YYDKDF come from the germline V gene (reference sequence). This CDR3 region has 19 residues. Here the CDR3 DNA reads TGTGCCACCAGCAGAGATTTACCGGGTTTAGGGGCTGGGGCCAACGTCCTGACTTTC. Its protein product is CATSRDLPGLGAGANVLTF.

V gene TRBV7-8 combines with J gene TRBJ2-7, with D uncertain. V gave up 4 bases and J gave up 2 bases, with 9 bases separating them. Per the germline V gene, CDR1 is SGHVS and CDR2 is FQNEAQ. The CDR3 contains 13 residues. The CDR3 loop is CASSSPDTYEQYF. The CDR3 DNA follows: TGTGCCAGCAGCTCCCCCGATACCTACGAGCAGTACTTC.

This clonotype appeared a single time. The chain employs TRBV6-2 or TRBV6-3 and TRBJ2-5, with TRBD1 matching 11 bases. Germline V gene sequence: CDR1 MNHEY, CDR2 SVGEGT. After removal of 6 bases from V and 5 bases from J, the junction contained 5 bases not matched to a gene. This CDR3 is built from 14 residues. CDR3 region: CASSTGQGVETQYF. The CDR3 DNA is TGTGCCAGCAGCACGGGACAGGGGGTTGAGACCCAGTACTTC.

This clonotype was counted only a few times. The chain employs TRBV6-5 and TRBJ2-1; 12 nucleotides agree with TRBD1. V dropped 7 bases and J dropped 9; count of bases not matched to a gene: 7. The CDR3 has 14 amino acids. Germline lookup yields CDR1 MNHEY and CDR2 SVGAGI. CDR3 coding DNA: TGTGCCAGCAAAGGGACAGGGGGCTCTGGTGAGCAGTTCTTC. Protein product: CASKGTGGSGEQFF.

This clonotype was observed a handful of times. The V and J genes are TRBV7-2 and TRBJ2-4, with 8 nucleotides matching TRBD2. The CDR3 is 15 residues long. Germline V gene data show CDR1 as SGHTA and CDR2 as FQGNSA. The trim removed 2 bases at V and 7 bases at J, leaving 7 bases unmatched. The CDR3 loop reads CASSLWAGGENIQYF. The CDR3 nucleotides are TGTGCCAGCAGCTTATGGGCGGGAGGCGAGAACATTCAGTACTTC. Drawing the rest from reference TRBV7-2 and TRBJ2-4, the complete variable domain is GAGVSQSPSNKVTEKGKDVELRCDPISGHTALYWYRQSLGQGLEFLIYFQGNSAPDKSGLPSDRFSAERTGGSVSTLTIQRTQQEDSAVYLCASSLWAGGENIQYFGAGTRLSVL.

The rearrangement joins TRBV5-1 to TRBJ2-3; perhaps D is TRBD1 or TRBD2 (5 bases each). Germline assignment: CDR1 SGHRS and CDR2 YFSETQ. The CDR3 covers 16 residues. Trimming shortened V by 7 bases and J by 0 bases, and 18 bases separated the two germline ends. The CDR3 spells CASALGGTTSTDTQYF. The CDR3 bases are TGCGCCAGCGCCCTTGGGGGTACGACTAGCACAGATACGCAGTATTTT.

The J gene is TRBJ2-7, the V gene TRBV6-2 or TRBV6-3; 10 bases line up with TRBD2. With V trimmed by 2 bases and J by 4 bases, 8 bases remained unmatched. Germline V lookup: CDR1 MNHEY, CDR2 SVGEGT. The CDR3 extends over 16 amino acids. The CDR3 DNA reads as TGTGCCAGCAGTTACGGTGGGCTAGCGGGAGAGTACGAGCAGTACTTC. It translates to CASSYGGLAGEYEQYF.

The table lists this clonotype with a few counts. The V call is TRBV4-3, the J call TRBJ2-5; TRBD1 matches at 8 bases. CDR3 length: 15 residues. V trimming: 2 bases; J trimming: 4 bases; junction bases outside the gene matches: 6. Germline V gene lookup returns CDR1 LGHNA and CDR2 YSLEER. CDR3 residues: CASSQWTGSAETQYF. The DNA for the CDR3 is TGCGCCAGCAGCCAATGGACAGGGTCGGCAGAGACCCAGTACTTC.

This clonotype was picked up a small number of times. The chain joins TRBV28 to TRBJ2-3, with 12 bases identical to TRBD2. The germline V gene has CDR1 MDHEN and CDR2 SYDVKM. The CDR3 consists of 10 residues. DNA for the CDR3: TGTGCTACTAGCGGGAGGACGCAGTATTTT. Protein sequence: CATSGRTQYF.

CDR3 sequence reads: CASFSQTGPEAFF. The CDR3 nucleotides are TGTGCCAGCTTTAGTCAAACAGGGCCTGAAGCTTTCTTT. V gene TRBV6-5 combines with J gene TRBJ1-1; D perhaps matches TRBD1 (6 bases). Trimming pared 8 bases from V and 6 bases from J, leaving 16 bases between. The CDR3 is 13 residues long. Germline lookup yields CDR1 MNHEY and CDR2 SVGAGI.

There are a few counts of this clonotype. Written as DNA, the CDR3 is TGCGCCAGCAGCCCCCACAGAGGATTGAACACTGAAGCTTTCTTT. Protein: CASSPHRGLNTEAFF. V gene TRBV5-1 combines with J gene TRBJ1-1; D is unclear. V lost 4 bases and J 0 bases, leaving 13 bases between the germline ends. The germline V gene has CDR1 SGHRS and CDR2 YFSETQ. This CDR3 is 15 amino acids long.

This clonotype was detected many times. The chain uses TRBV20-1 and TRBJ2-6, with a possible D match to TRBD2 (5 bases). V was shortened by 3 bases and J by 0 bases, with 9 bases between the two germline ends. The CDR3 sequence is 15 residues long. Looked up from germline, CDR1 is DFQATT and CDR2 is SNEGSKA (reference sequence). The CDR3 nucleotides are TGCAGTGCTAGGAGGGAAGGCTCTGGGGCCAACGTCCTGACTTTC. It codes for CSARREGSGANVLTF.

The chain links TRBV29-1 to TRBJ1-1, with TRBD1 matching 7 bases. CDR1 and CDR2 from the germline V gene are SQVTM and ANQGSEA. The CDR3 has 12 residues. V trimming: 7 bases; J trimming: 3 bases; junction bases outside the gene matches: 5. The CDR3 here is CSDGDRHTEAFF. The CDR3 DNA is TGCAGCGACGGGGACAGACACACTGAAGCTTTCTTT. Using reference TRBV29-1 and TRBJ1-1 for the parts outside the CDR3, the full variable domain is SAVISQKPSRDICQRGTSLTIQCQVDSQVTMMFWYRQQPGQSLTLIATANQGSEATYESGFVIDKFPISRPNLTFSTLTVSNMSPEDSSIYLCSDGDRHTEAFFGQGTRLTVV.

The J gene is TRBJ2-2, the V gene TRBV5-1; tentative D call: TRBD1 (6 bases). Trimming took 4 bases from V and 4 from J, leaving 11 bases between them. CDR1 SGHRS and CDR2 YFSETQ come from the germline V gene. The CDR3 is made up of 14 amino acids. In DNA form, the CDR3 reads TGCGCCAGCAGCGCCACAGGGAGCACCGGGGAGCTGTTTTTT. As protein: CASSATGSTGELFF.

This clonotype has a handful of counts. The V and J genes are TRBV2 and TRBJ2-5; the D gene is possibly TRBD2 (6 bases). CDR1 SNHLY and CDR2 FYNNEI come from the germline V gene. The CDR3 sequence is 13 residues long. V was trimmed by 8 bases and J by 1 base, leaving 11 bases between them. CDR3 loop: CASDSGFQETQYF. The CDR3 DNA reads TGTGCCAGCGATAGCGGTTTCCAAGAGACCCAGTACTTC.

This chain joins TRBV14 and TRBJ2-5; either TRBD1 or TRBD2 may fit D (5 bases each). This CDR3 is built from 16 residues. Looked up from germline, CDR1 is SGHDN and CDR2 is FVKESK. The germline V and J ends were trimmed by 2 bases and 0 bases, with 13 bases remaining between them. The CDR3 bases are TGTGCCAGCAGCCAAATGGGGCAGCGGTACCAAGAGACCCAGTACTTC. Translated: CASSQMGQRYQETQYF. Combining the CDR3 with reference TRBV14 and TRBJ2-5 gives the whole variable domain EAGVTQFPSHSVIEKGQTVTLRCDPISGHDNLYWYRRVMGKEIKFLLHFVKESKQDESGMPNNRFLAERTGGTYSTLKVQPAELEDSGVYFCASSQMGQRYQETQYFGPGTRLLVL.

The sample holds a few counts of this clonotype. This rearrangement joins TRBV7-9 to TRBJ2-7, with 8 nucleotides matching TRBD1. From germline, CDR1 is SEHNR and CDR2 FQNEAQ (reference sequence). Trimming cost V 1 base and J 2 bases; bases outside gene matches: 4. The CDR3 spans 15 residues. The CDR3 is CASSLDRGSPYEQYF. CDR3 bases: TGTGCCAGCAGCTTAGACAGGGGGAGCCCCTACGAGCAGTACTTC.

The CDR3, as DNA: TGCAGCGGGCAGGGGACCAAAAACATTCAGTACTTC. Encoded protein: CSGQGTKNIQYF. V is TRBV29-1 and J is TRBJ2-4, with a weak D call TRBD1 (6 bases). V was pared by 7 bases and J by 2 bases, with 9 bases between. CDR1 SQVTM and CDR2 ANQGSEA come from the germline V gene. The CDR3 is 12 residues long. Using reference TRBV29-1 and TRBJ2-4 for the parts outside the CDR3, the full variable domain is SAVISQKPSRDICQRGTSLTIQCQVDSQVTMMFWYRQQPGQSLTLIATANQGSEATYESGFVIDKFPISRPNLTFSTLTVSNMSPEDSSIYLCSGQGTKNIQYFGAGTRLSVL.

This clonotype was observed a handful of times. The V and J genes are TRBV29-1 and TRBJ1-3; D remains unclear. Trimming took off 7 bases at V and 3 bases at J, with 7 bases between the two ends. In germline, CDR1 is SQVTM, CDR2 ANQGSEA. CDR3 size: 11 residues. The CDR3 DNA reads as TGCAGCGCCGAGGGTGGAAACACCATATATTTT. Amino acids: CSAEGGNTIYF.

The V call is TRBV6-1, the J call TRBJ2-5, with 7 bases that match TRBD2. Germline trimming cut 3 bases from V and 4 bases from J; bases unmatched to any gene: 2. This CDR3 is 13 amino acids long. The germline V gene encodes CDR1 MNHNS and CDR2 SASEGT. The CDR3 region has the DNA TGTGCCAGCAGTGACGCGGGGGTAGAGACCCAGTACTTC. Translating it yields CASSDAGVETQYF.

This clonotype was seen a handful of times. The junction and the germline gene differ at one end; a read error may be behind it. CDR3 in DNA: TGTGCCACCAGTGACGGCGGGACTAGCGGGACCGCTACCGATTTT. This sequence encodes CATSDGGTSGTATDF. This chain uses TRBV24-1 with TRBJ2-3, with 13 positions matching TRBD2. There are 15 residues in the CDR3. CDR1 and CDR2 from the germline V gene are KGHDR and SFDVKD.

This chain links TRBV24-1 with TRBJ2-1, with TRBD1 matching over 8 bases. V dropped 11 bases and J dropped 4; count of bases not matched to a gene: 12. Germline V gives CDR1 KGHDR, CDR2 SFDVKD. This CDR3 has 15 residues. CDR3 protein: CASSDRGGVYNEQFF. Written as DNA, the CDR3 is TGTGCCAGTTCCGACAGGGGTGGAGTTTACAATGAGCAGTTCTTC.

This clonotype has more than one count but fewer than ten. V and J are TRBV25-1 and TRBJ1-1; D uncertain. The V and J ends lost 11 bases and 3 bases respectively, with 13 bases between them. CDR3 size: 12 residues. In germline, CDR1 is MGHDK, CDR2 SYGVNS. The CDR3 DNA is TGTGCCTTCTCGGTGGATGACACTGAAGCTTTCTTT. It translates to CAFSVDDTEAFF.